Sequencing of this T cell receptor beta chain was carried out in a study of blood T cell repertoires in COVID-19. Overall study context: COVID-19 samples, acute and convalescent, were from the United States, Italy and Spain. From T cells, B-cell-depleted T cells, or PBMCs came the material, which was cDNA or gDNA.

In the original workflow: Counts of nucleated cells, estimated from reference gene primer amplification, were obtained. Some clones are missing from TCRdb's copy, which holds only in-frame ones; the method was immunoSEQ multiplex PCR. V and J calls plus clone size are reproduced from that table; the DNA served to infer D and trimming. The data hold more than 200,000 clones, with roughly 84% observed a single time. The CDR3 covers 14 residues. Trimming removed 3 bases from V and 7 bases from J, with 13 bases in between. The germline V gene encodes CDR1 SGHNT and CDR2 YENEEA. The chain uses TRBV11-3 and TRBJ2-1, with D maybe TRBD1 (6 bases). The receptor was derived from a man aged 50 or older with active or convalescent COVID-19. Material: peripheral blood. This CDR3 is CASSFGGQQNEQFF. CDR3 nucleotides: TGTGCCAGCAGCTTTGGAGGACAGCAAAATGAGCAGTTCTTC.